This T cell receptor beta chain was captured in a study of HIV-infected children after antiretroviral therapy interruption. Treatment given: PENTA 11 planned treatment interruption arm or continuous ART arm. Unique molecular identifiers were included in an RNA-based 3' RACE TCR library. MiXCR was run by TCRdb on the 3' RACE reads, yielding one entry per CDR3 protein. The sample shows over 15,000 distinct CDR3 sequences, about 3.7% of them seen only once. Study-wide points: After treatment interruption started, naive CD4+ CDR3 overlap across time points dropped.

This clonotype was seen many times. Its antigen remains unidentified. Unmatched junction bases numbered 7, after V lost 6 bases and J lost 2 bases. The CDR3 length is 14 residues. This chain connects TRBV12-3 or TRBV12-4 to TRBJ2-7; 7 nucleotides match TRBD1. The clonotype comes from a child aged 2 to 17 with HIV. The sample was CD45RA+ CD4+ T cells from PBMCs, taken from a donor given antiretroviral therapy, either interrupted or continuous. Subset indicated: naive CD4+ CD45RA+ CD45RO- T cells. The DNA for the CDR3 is TGTGCCAGCAGCGCCCCGGGACAGACCTACGAGCAGTACTTC. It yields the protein CASSAPGQTYEQYF.